This T cell receptor (beta chain) is from a study of blood T cells in healthy people across ages. Study-level results: More naive CD4+ cells and higher diversity marked long-lived donors relative to aged donors. Per-million-T-cell TCR beta diversity fell roughly linearly with age. Lack of knowledge of donor CMV status possibly confounded expanded clonotype changes.

CDR3 length: 14 amino acids. The germline gives CDR1 MGHRA, CDR2 YSYEKL. V lost 5 bases and J lost 4, with 11 bases in between. About this clonotype itself: Its antigen is unknown.

Primed by a sample-barcoded 5' primer and a J-beta primer mix, a second PCR proceeded for 7 to 11 cycles. TCRdb re-analysed the 5' RACE reads in MiXCR, keeping a single row per CDR3 protein. The sample consists of about 730,000 distinct CDR3 sequences, more than 40% of them appearing once. The chain employs TRBV4-1 and TRBJ2-2; D remains ambiguous. This receptor was taken from a woman aged 55-69 years in good health. Sequenced: blood. The CDR3 bases are TGCGCCAGCAGCTTCCGACATGTCACCGGGGAGCTGTTTTTT. Translated: CASSFRHVTGELFF.